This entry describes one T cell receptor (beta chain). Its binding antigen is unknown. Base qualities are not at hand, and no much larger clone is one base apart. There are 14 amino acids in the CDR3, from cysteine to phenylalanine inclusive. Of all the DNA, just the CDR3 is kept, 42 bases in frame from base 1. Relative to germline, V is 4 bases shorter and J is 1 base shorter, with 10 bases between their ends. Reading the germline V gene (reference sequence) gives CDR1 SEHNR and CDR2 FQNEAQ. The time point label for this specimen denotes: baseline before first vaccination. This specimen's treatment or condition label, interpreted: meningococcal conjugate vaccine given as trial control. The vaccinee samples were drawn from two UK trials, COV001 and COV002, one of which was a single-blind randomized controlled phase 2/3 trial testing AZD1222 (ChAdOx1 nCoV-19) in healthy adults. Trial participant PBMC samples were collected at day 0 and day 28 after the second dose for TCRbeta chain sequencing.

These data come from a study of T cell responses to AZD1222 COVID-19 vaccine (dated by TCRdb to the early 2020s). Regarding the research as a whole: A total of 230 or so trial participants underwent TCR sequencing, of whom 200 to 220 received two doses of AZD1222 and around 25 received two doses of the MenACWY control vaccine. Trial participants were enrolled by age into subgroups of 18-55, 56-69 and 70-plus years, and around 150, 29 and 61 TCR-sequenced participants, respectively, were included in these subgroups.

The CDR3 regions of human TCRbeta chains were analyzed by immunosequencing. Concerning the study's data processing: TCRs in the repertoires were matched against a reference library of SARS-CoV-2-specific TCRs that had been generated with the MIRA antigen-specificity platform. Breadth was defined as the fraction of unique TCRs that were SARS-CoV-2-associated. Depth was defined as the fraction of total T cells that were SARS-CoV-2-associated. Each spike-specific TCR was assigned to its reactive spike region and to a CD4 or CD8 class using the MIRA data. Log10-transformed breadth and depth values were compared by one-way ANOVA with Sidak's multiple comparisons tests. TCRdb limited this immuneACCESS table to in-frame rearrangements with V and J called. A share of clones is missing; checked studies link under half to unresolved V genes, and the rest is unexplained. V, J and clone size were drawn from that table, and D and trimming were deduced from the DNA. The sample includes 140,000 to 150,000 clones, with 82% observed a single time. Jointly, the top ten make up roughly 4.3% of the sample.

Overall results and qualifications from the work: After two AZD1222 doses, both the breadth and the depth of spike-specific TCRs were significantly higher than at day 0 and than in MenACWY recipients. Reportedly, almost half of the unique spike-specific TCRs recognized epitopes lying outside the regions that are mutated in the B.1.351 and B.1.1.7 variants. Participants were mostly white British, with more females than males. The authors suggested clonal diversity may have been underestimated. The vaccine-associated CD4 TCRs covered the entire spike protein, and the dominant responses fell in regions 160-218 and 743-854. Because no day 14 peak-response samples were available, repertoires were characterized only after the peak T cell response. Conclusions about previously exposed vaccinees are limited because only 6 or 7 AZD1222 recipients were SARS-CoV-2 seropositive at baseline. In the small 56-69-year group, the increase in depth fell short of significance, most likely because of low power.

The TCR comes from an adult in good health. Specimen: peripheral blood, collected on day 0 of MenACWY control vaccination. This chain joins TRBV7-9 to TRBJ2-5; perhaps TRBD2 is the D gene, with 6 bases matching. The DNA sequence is TGTGCCAGCAGCTCCGGGGGTCGCCAAGAGACCCAGTACTTC. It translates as CASSSGGRQETQYF. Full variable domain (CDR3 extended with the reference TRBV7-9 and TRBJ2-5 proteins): DTGVSQNPRHKITKRGQNVTFRCDPISEHNRLYWYRQTLGQGPEFLTYFQNEAQLEKSRLLSDRFSAERPKGSFSTLEIQRTEQGDSAMYLCASSSGGRQETQYFGPGTRLLVL.